This note documents a single T cell receptor beta chain sequence. Original methodology: Reference gene primers were amplified, and this amplification served to estimate nucleated cell counts. Data came from immunoSEQ multiplex PCR; TCRdb stores just in-frame clones and leaves some out. Clone size and the V and J calls come from that table; the DNA yielded D and trimming. The data hold around 63,000 clones, with roughly 90% observed a single time. The CDR3 contains 11 residues. The germline V and J ends were trimmed by 2 bases and 10 bases, with 8 bases remaining between them. From germline, CDR1 is MNHEY and CDR2 SVGEGT. These data are taken from a study of blood T cell repertoires in COVID-19. Across the study: Acute-phase and convalescent COVID-19 samples originated in the United States, Italy and Spain.

Specimen: peripheral blood. V and J are TRBV6-2 or TRBV6-3 and TRBJ2-5; the D gene is possibly TRBD2 (5 bases). The sequence came from a woman aged 55-75 years with acute or convalescent COVID-19. The CDR3 DNA follows: TGTGCCAGCAGTTACGGAGGAGACCAGTACTTC. This gives the protein CASSYGGDQYF.